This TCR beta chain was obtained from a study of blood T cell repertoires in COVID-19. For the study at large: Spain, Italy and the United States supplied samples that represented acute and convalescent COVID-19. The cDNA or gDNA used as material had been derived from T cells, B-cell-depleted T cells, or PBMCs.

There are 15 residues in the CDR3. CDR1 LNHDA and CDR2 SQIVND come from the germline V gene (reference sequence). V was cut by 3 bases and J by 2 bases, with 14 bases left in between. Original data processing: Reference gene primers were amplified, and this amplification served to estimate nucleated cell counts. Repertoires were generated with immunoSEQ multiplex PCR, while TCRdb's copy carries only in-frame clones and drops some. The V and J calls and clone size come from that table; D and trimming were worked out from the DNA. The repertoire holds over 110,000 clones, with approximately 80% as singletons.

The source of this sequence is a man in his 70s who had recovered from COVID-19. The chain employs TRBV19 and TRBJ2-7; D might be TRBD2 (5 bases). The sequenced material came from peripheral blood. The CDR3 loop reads CASSIGDYSAYEQYF. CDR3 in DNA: TGTGCCAGTAGTATTGGAGACTATTCAGCCTACGAGCAGTACTTC.